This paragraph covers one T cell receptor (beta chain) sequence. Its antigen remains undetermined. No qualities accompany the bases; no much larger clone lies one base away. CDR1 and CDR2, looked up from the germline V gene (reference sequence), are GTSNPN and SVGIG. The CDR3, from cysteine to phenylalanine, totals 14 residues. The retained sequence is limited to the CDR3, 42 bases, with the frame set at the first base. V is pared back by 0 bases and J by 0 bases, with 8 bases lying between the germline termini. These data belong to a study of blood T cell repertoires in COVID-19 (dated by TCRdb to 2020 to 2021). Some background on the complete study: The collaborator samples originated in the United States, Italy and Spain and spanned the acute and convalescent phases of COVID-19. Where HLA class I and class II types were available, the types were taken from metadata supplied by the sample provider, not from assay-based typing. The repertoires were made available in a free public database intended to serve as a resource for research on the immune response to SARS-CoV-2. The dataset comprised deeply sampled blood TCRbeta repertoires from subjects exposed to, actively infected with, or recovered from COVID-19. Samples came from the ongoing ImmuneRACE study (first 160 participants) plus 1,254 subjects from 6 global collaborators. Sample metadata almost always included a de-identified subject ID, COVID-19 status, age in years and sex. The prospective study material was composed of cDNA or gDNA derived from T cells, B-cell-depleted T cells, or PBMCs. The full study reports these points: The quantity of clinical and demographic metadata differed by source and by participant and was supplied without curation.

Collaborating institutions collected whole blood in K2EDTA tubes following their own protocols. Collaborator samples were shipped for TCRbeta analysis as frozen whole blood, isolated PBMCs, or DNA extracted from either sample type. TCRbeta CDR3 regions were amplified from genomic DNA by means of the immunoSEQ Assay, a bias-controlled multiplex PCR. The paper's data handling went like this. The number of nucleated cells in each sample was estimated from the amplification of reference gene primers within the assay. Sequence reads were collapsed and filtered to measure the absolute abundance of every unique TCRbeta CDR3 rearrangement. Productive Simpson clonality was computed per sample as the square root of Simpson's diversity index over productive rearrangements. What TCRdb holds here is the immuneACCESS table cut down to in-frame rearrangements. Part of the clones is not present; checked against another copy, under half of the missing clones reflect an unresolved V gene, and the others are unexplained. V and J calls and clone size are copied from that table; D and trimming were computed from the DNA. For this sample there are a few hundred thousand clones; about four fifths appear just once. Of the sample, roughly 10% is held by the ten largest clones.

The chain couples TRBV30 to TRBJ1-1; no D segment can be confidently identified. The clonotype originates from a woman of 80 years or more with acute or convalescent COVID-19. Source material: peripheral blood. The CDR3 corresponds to CAWSVQTMNTEAFF. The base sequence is TGTGCCTGGAGTGTACAAACGATGAACACTGAAGCTTTCTTT. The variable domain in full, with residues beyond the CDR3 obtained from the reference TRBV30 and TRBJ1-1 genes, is SQTIHQWPATLVQPVGSPLSLECTVEGTSNPNLYWYRQAAGRGLQLLFYSVGIGQISSEVPQNLSASRPQDRQFILSSKKLLLSDSGFYLCAWSVQTMNTEAFFGQGTRLTVV.